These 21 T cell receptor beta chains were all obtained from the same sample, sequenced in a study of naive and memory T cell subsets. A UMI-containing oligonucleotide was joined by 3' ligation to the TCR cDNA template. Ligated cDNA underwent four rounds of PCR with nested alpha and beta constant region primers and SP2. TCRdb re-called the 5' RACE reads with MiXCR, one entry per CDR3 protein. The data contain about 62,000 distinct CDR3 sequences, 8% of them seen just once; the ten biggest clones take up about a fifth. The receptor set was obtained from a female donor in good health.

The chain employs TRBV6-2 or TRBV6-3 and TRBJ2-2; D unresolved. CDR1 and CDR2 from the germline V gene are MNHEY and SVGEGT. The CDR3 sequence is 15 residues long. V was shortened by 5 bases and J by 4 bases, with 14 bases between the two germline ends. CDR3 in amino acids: CASSDWLLSTGELFF. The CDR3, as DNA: TGTGCCAGCAGTGACTGGCTCCTAAGCACCGGGGAGCTGTTTTTT.

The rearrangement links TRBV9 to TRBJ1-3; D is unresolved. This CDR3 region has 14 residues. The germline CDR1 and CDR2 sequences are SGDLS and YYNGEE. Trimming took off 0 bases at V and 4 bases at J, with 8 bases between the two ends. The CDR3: CASSVESGGNTIYF. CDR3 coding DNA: TGTGCCAGCAGCGTAGAAAGCGGGGGAAACACCATATATTTT.

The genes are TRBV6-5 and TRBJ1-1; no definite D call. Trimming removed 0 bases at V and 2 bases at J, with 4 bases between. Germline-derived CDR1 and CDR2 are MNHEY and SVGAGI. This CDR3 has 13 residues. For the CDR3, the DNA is TGTGCCAGCAGTTACTCTTCTAACACTGAAGCTTTCTTT. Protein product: CASSYSSNTEAFF.

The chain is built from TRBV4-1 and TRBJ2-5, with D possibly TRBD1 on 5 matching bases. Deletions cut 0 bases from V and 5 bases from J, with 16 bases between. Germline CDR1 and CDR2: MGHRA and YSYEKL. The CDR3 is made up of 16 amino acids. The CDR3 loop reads CASSQDLGRVTETQYF. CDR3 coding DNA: TGCGCCAGCAGCCAAGATCTGGGCAGGGTTACGGAGACCCAGTACTTC.

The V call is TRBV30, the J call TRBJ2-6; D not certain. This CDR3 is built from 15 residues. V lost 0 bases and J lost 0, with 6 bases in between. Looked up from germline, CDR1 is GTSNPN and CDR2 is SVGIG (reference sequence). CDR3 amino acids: CAWSVWGSGANVLTF. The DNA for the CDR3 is TGTGCCTGGAGTGTCTGGGGCTCTGGGGCCAACGTCCTGACTTTC. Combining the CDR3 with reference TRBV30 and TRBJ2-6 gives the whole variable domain SQTIHQWPATLVQPVGSPLSLECTVEGTSNPNLYWYRQAAGRGLQLLFYSVGIGQISSEVPQNLSASRPQDRQFILSSKKLLLSDSGFYLCAWSVWGSGANVLTFGAGSRLTVL.

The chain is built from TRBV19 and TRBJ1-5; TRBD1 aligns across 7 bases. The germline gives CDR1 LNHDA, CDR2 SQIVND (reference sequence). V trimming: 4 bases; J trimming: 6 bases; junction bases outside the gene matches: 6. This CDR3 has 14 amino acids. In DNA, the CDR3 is TGTGCCAGTAGTACATTCAGGGGGGGTCAGCCCCAGCATTTT. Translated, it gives CASSTFRGGQPQHF.

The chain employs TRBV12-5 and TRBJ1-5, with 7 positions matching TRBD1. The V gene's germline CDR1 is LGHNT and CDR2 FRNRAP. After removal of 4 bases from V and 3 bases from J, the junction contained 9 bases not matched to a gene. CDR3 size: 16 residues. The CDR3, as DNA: TGTGCTAGTGGTTCTAGGACAGGCGGCTTCAATCAGCCCCAGCATTTT. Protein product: CASGSRTGGFNQPQHF.

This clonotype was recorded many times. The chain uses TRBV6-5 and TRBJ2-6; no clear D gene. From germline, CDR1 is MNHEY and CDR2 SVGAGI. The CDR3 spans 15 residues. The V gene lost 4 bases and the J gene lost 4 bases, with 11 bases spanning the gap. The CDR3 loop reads CASSSPARGANVLTF. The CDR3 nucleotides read TGTGCCAGCAGTTCGCCCGCTAGGGGGGCCAACGTCCTGACTTTC.

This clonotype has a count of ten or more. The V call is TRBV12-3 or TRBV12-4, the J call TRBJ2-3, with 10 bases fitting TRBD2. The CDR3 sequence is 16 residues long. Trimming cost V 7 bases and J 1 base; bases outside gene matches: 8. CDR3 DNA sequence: TGTGCCAGCACTCTCTCCGGGACTAGCGGCACAGATACGCAGTATTTT. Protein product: CASTLSGTSGTDTQYF.

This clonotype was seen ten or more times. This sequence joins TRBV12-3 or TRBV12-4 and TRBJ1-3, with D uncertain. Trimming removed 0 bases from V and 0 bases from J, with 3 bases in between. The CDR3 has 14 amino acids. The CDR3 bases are TGTGCCAGCAGTTTAGCTGGCTCTGGAAACACCATATATTTT. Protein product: CASSLAGSGNTIYF.

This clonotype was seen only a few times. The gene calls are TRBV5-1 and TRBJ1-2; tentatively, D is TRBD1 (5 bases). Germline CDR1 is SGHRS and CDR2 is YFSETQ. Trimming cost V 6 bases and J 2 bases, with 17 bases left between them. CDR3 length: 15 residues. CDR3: CASTTGAITNYGYTF. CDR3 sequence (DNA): TGCGCCAGCACCACCGGGGCCATCACGAACTATGGCTACACCTTC.

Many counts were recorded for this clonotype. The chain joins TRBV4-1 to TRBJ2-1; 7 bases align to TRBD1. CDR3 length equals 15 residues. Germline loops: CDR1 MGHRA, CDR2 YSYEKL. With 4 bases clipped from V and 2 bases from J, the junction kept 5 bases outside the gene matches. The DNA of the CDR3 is TGCGCCAGCAGCCGCGGACAGGTAACCTACAATGAGCAGTTCTTC. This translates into CASSRGQVTYNEQFF.

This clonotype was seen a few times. This CDR3 reads CASSLVGGGAYEQYF. DNA of the CDR3: TGTGCCAGCAGCTTAGTCGGCGGGGGGGCGTACGAGCAGTACTTC. The genes are TRBV11-2 and TRBJ2-7; 9 bases map to TRBD2. The CDR3 is 15 amino acids. The V segment lost 1 base and the J segment 4 bases; nucleotides outside the gene matches: 5. The germline V gene encodes CDR1 SGHAT and CDR2 FQNNGV.

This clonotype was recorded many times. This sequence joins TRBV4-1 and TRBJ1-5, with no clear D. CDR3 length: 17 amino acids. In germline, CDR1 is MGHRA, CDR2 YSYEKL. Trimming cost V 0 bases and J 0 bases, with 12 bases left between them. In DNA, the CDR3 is TGCGCCAGCAGCCAAGATGGGAGACCCTATAGCAATCAGCCCCAGCATTTT. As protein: CASSQDGRPYSNQPQHF.

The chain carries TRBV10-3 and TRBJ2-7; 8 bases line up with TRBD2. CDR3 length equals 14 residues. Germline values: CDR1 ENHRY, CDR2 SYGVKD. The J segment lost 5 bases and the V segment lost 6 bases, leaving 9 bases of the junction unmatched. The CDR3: CAISAAGVTHEQYF. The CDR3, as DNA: TGTGCCATCAGCGCAGCGGGGGTAACCCACGAGCAGTACTTC.

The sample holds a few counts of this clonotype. The CDR3, as DNA: TGTGCCAGCAGCCCGTCATCTCTGAGCTCCTACAATGAGCAGTTCTTC. Translated: CASSPSSLSSYNEQFF. The rearrangement links TRBV11-2 to TRBJ2-1; D is uncertain. The CDR3 length is 16 residues. V lost 5 bases, J lost 0 bases, and 14 bases lay in between. The V gene's germline CDR1 is SGHAT and CDR2 FQNNGV.

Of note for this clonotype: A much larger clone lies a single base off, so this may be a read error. Written as DNA, the CDR3 is TGTGCCAGCAGTTTATCGGCCCTGGGGTGCGTTGAGCAGTACTTC. It codes for CASSLSALGCVEQYF. The J gene is TRBJ2-7, the V gene TRBV27; D is uncertain. Trimming left V 0 bases short and J 7 bases short, with 16 bases between. This CDR3 region has 15 residues. Germline CDR1 MNHEY, CDR2 SMNVEV (reference sequence).

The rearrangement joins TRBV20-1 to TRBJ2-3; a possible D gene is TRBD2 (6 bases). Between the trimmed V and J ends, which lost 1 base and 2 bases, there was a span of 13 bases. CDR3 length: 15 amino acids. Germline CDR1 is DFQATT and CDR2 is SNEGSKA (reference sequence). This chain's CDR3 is CSARGGTGYTDTQYF. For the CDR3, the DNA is TGCAGTGCTAGAGGAGGGACTGGTTACACAGATACGCAGTATTTT.

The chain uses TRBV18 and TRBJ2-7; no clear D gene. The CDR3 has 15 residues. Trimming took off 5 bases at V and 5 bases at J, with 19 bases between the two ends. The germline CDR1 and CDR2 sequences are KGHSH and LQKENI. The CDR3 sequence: CASSAPGSHGNEQYF. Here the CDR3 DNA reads TGTGCCAGCTCAGCCCCCGGGTCCCATGGGAACGAGCAGTACTTC.

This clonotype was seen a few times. The CDR3 DNA reads as TGTGCCAGCAGCTTCGACTTAAGCTCCTACAATGAGCAGTTCTTC. This gives the protein CASSFDLSSYNEQFF. V gene TRBV12-3 or TRBV12-4 combines with J gene TRBJ2-1; D unclear. This CDR3 comprises 15 residues. With 6 bases removed from V and 0 bases from J, the gap between germline ends came to 12 bases.

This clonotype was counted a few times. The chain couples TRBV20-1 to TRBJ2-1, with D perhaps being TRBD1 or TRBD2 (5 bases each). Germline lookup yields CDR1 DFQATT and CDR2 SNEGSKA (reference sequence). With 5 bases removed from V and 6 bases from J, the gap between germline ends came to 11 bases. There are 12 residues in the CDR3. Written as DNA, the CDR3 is TGCAGTGCTTCCGGGACGACCAATGAGCAGTTCTTC. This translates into CSASGTTNEQFF.